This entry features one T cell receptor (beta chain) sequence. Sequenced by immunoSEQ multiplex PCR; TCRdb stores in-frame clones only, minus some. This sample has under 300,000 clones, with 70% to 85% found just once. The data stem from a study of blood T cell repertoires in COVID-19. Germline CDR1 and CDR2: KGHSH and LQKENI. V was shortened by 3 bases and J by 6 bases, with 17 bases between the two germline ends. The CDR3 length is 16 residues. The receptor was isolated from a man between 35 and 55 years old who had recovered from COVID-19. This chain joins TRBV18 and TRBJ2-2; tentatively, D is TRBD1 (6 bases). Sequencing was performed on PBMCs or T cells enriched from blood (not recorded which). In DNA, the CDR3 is TGTGCCAGCTCACCCCCGGGACATAGGGGATCCGGGGAGCTGTTTTTT. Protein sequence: CASSPPGHRGSGELFF.